A selection of T cell receptor beta chains follows, all from one sample in a study of blood T cell repertoires in COVID-19. The table came from immunoSEQ multiplex PCR; TCRdb's copy has only in-frame clones and leaves some out. The repertoire has 95,000 to 120,000 clones, more than 80% of them found once; the top ten carry more than 5%. The sample comprised peripheral blood. The origin of the receptors is a woman in her sixties with COVID-19, enrolled during active disease. CDR3s include the opening cysteine and the closing phenylalanine or tryptophan. A D gene is named only where the DNA matches it firmly. Clone size is given for some rows only: seen once, a few or many times, or a class if the clone is expanded.

abundance: -; v_gene: TRBV10-2; d_gene: TRBD2; j_gene: TRBJ2-1; CDR3aa: CASRSGGISSYNEQFF; CDR3nt: TGCGCCAGCAGGAGCGGGGGGATCAGCTCCTACAATGAGCAGTTCTTC
abundance: -; v_gene: TRBV6-2/TRBV6-3; d_gene: -; j_gene: TRBJ1-4; CDR3aa: CASSQNNAGLVYEKLFF; CDR3nt: TGTGCCAGCAGCCAAAACAACGCAGGGTTGGTTTACGAAAAACTGTTTTTT
abundance: -; v_gene: TRBV9; d_gene: TRBD1; j_gene: TRBJ2-5; CDR3aa: CASSVMGQLLETQYF; CDR3nt: TGTGCCAGCAGTGTCATGGGACAGCTATTAGAGACCCAGTACTTC
abundance: few; v_gene: TRBV6-5; d_gene: -; j_gene: TRBJ2-2; CDR3aa: CASSYGGYFSGELFF; CDR3nt: TGTGCCAGCAGTTACGGGGGCTACTTCTCCGGGGAGCTGTTTTTT
abundance: -; v_gene: TRBV15; d_gene: -; j_gene: TRBJ1-3; CDR3aa: CATSRVGQFSGNTIYF; CDR3nt: TGTGCCACCAGCAGAGTAGGACAGTTCTCTGGAAACACCATATATTTT
abundance: -; v_gene: TRBV28; d_gene: -; j_gene: TRBJ1-1; CDR3aa: CASNLRTDSGEAFF; CDR3nt: TGTGCCAGCAACCTAAGGACAGATTCGGGTGAAGCTTTCTTT
abundance: once; v_gene: TRBV12-2; d_gene: -; j_gene: TRBJ1-2; CDR3aa: CASRLGDRRSYGYTF; CDR3nt: TGTGCAAGTCGCTTAGGAGACAGGAGGTCATATGGCTACACCTTC
abundance: -; v_gene: TRBV5-1; d_gene: TRBD1; j_gene: TRBJ1-5; CDR3aa: CASSPGQGANNQPQHF; CDR3nt: TGCGCCAGCAGCCCCGGGCAGGGGGCGAACAATCAGCCCCAGCATTTT
abundance: -; v_gene: TRBV7-7; d_gene: -; j_gene: TRBJ2-6; CDR3aa: CASSSLGGGANVLTF; CDR3nt: TGTGCTAGCAGCTCGCTGGGAGGTGGGGCCAACGTCCTGACTTTC
abundance: -; v_gene: TRBV19; d_gene: TRBD1; j_gene: TRBJ1-2; CDR3aa: CASSIFNTDRADDGYTF; CDR3nt: TGTGCCAGTAGTATTTTTAACACGGACAGGGCTGACGATGGCTACACCTTC
abundance: -; v_gene: TRBV12-5; d_gene: -; j_gene: TRBJ2-5; CDR3aa: CARGLGGTGGEQETQYF; CDR3nt: TGTGCTCGTGGTTTGGGGGGGACAGGCGGGGAACAAGAGACCCAGTACTTC
abundance: -; v_gene: TRBV20-1; d_gene: -; j_gene: TRBJ1-1; CDR3aa: CSAARVAEAFF; CDR3nt: TGCAGTGCCGCCCGCGTGGCTGAAGCTTTCTTT
abundance: -; v_gene: TRBV19; d_gene: -; j_gene: TRBJ1-1; CDR3aa: CASRSGARENTEAFF; CDR3nt: TGTGCCAGTAGGTCTGGGGCCCGAGAGAACACTGAAGCTTTCTTT
abundance: -; v_gene: TRBV27; d_gene: TRBD1; j_gene: TRBJ1-5; CDR3aa: CASSSQGQVHSNQPQHF; CDR3nt: TGTGCCAGCAGTTCCCAAGGACAGGTACATAGCAATCAGCCCCAGCATTTT
abundance: -; v_gene: TRBV4-1; d_gene: -; j_gene: TRBJ2-7; CDR3aa: CASSQPVTGSFEQYF; CDR3nt: TGCGCCAGCAGCCAACCCGTGACAGGTTCGTTCGAGCAGTACTTC
abundance: -; v_gene: TRBV5-1; d_gene: TRBD1; j_gene: TRBJ2-1; CDR3aa: CASSTTGGNLGNEQFF; CDR3nt: TGCGCCAGCAGCACGACAGGGGGAAACCTTGGAAATGAGCAGTTCTTC
abundance: -; v_gene: TRBV18; d_gene: -; j_gene: TRBJ1-1; CDR3aa: CASSPRGDTEAFF; CDR3nt: TGTGCCAGCTCACCACGGGGGGACACTGAAGCTTTCTTT
abundance: -; v_gene: TRBV12-5; d_gene: -; j_gene: TRBJ1-1; CDR3aa: CASGRGGNTEAFF; CDR3nt: TGTGCTAGTGGTCGGGGGGGAAACACTGAAGCTTTCTTT
abundance: -; v_gene: TRBV19; d_gene: TRBD2; j_gene: TRBJ2-1; CDR3aa: CASTTRGGTIYNEQFF; CDR3nt: TGTGCCAGTACGACCCGGGGGGGGACTATCTACAATGAGCAGTTCTTC
abundance: few; v_gene: TRBV9; d_gene: -; j_gene: TRBJ1-6; CDR3aa: CASSARAGENSPLHF; CDR3nt: TGTGCCAGCAGCGCTAGAGCTGGGGAGAATTCACCCCTCCACTTT
abundance: -; v_gene: TRBV23-1; d_gene: TRBD1; j_gene: TRBJ2-6; CDR3aa: CASSQSTGPPSGANVLTF; CDR3nt: TGCGCCAGCAGTCAATCGACAGGGCCACCCTCTGGGGCCAACGTCCTGACTTTC
abundance: -; v_gene: TRBV7-2; d_gene: TRBD1; j_gene: TRBJ2-7; CDR3aa: CASSLQGGPYEQYF; CDR3nt: TGTGCCAGCAGCCTACAGGGGGGCCCCTACGAGCAGTACTTC
abundance: -; v_gene: TRBV13; d_gene: TRBD1; j_gene: TRBJ2-3; CDR3aa: CASSPDAGTGNPTDTQYF; CDR3nt: TGTGCCAGCAGCCCCGATGCCGGGACAGGGAATCCCACAGATACGCAGTATTTT